The sequence of this T cell receptor beta chain was determined in a study of Ad26.COV2.S vaccination and SARS-CoV-2 variants. Whole-study context: Into the muscle, Ad26.COV2.S was dosed once or twice, 56 days apart.

Treatment specified: around 19 received Ad26.COV2.S at low or high dose, single or two shots; a few received placebo; per-sample allocation not given. Vaccine and placebo recipients were sampled on day 63 after the first injection. Data came from immunoSEQ multiplex PCR; TCRdb stores just in-frame clones and leaves some out. Of fewer than 900,000 clones in the sample, roughly nine tenths were seen once. Study results and caveats: Breadth, reportedly substantial, characterized the spike-specific CD8+ and CD4+ T cell responses after vaccination. Possibly, TCR breadth and depth analyses underestimated total T cell responses.

The sample holds a few counts of this clone. Its antigen remains unknown. The CDR3 has 13 residues. The V end was cut by 0 bases, the J end by 3 bases, with 3 bases between. Looked up from germline, CDR1 is PRHDT and CDR2 is FYEKMQ (reference sequence). The sequence was obtained from a person aged 18 to 65 who received the Ad26.COV2.S COVID-19 vaccine or a placebo. This chain uses TRBV13 with TRBJ1-5; no definite D call. The starting material was peripheral blood, obtained in a trial of Ad26.COV2.S vaccine versus placebo. The CDR3 DNA follows: TGTGCCAGCAGCTTAGGCCCCAATCAGCCCCAGCATTTT. Translated: CASSLGPNQPQHF.